The clone carrying this T cell receptor beta chain has only one observation. Trimming took 6 bases from V and 8 from J, leaving 19 bases between them. Germline CDR1 KGHSH, CDR2 LQKENI. The CDR3 consists of 15 residues. The study assigned cohorts using participant-reported clinical history. Per the study methods: Estimation of nucleated cell counts was performed using reference gene primer amplification. Method: immunoSEQ multiplex PCR; TCRdb's copy keeps in-frame clones and lacks some. D and trimming come from the DNA, and the V and J calls and clone size come from that table. This table has 200,000 to 250,000 clones, roughly 80% appearing once. This sample was included in a study of blood T cell repertoires in COVID-19. The overall study: Whether acute or convalescent, the COVID-19 samples came from the United States, Italy and Spain. PBMCs, B-cell-depleted T cells, or T cells were the source of the cDNA or gDNA that made up the material.

The V call is TRBV18, the J call TRBJ1-4; D unresolved. Sequencing used PBMCs or T cells enriched from blood (not recorded which). The TCR comes from a woman aged 50 to 60 who had been exposed to COVID-19. The CDR3 DNA is TGTGCCAGCTCTCTAAAGAGAGGTTCCGACGAAAAACTGTTTTTT. It translates to CASSLKRGSDEKLFF. Using reference TRBV18 and TRBJ1-4 for the parts outside the CDR3, the full variable domain is NAGVMQNPRHLVRRRGQEARLRCSPMKGHSHVYWYRQLPEEGLKFMVYLQKENIIDESGMPKERFSAEFPKEGPSILRIQQVVRGDSAAYFCASSLKRGSDEKLFFGSGTQLSVL.